These T cell receptor beta chains were read from a single sample in a study of T cells after posttransplantation cyclophosphamide. The data were produced by immunoSEQ multiplex PCR, yet TCRdb's version contains in-frame clones alone and is incomplete. Among under 6,500 clones listed, around 93% were seen once. Specimen: CD4+ T cells sorted from bone marrow. The receptors shown here come from a woman aged 60 to 75 in good health, CMV-negative, and a related stem cell transplant donor. Each CDR3 is given with its conserved first and last residue. D genes are given only for firm matches. Not all rows give a size; the values are once, few, many and, for expanded clones, a class.

. | TRBJ2-2 | TRBV6-5 | . | CASSYSGLGLPGELFF | TGTGCCAGCAGTTACTCGGGGCTCGGGTTGCCCGGGGAGCTGTTTTTT
TRBD1 | TRBJ1-1 | TRBV9 | . | CASSVFDRVNTEAFF | TGTGCCAGCAGCGTCTTCGACAGGGTGAACACTGAAGCTTTCTTT
TRBD2 | TRBJ2-1 | TRBV14 | . | CASSPRLAVGEQFF | TGTGCCAGCAGCCCTAGACTAGCGGTCGGTGAGCAGTTCTTC
. | TRBJ2-2 | TRBV4-3 | . | CASSQDMTDWDTKFTGELFF | TGCGCCAGCAGCCAAGATATGACCGACTGGGACACCAAGTTCACCGGGGAGCTGTTTTTT
TRBD1 | TRBJ2-1 | TRBV7-6 | . | CASSHRTGDSYNEQFF | TGTGCCAGCAGCCACCGGACAGGGGACTCCTACAATGAGCAGTTCTTC
. | TRBJ2-2 | TRBV9 | . | CASSVDGANTGELFF | TGTGCCAGCAGCGTAGATGGAGCGAACACCGGGGAGCTGTTTTTT
. | TRBJ1-6 | TRBV4-2 | . | CASRPDRLDSPLHF | TGTGCCAGCAGACCTGACAGGCTAGACTCACCCCTCCACTTT
TRBD2 | TRBJ2-7 | TRBV5-4 | . | CASSLAPSGRGHEQYF | TGTGCCAGCAGCTTGGCTCCTAGCGGGAGGGGTCACGAGCAGTACTTC
TRBD1 | TRBJ2-6 | TRBV5-6 | once | CVSSSPTGFGANVLTF | TGTGTCAGCAGCTCGCCGACAGGGTTTGGGGCCAACGTCCTGACTTTC
TRBD1 | TRBJ1-5 | TRBV19 | . | CASSPKGQSGISPQHF | TGTGCCAGTAGTCCCAAGGGACAGTCAGGAATCAGCCCCCAGCATTTT
. | TRBJ2-1 | TRBV7-2 | . | CASSSQNEQFF | TGTGCCAGCAGCTCTCAGAATGAGCAGTTCTTC
TRBD2 | TRBJ2-3 | TRBV4-2 | . | CASSQRLASTDTQYF | TGTGCCAGCAGCCAACGACTAGCCAGCACAGATACGCAGTATTTT
. | TRBJ2-1 | TRBV9 | . | CASSVATSLGEQFF | TGTGCCAGCAGCGTAGCTACTAGCCTAGGTGAGCAGTTCTTC
. | TRBJ2-2 | TRBV7-2 | . | CASSLGRRTGELFF | TGTGCCAGCAGCTTAGGACGGAGGACCGGGGAGCTGTTTTTT
TRBD1 | TRBJ2-6 | TRBV19 | once | CASSIPTGEGANVLTF | TGTGCCAGTAGTATTCCGACAGGGGAAGGGGCCAACGTCCTGACTTTC
. | TRBJ1-5 | TRBV11-3 | . | CASSLVRQGGWRSNQPQHF | TGTGCCAGCAGCTTAGTGCGGCAGGGAGGTTGGAGGAGCAATCAGCCCCAGCATTTT
. | TRBJ2-2 | TRBV5-1 | . | CASSLDLNTGELFF | TGCGCCAGCAGCTTGGATCTGAACACCGGGGAGCTGTTTTTT
TRBD1 | TRBJ1-4 | TRBV7-8 | . | CASSLGTGKEKLFF | TGTGCCAGCAGCTTAGGGACAGGGAAGGAAAAACTGTTTTTT
TRBD1 | TRBJ1-6 | TRBV7-6 | . | CASSLDRGNSPLHF | TGTGCCAGCAGTTTGGACAGGGGGAATTCACCCCTCCACTTT
TRBD1 | TRBJ1-2 | TRBV6-5 | . | CASSNRDRGRGYTF | TGTGCCAGCAGTAACCGGGACAGGGGCAGAGGCTACACCTTC
TRBD1 | TRBJ1-4 | TRBV7-9 | . | CASSLSGTGSEKLFF | TGTGCCAGCAGCCTATCCGGGACAGGGAGTGAAAAACTGTTTTTT
TRBD2 | TRBJ2-4 | TRBV9 | . | CASNRGSGRAVIGNIQYF | TGTGCCAGCAACCGCGGGAGCGGGAGGGCCGTTATCGGAAACATTCAGTACTTC
TRBD1 | TRBJ2-3 | TRBV5-4 | few | CASSETDRGRTDTQYF | TGTGCCAGCAGCGAAACCGACAGGGGGCGCACAGATACGCAGTATTTT
. | TRBJ1-2 | TRBV6-5 | . | CASKANNYGYTF | TGTGCCAGCAAAGCAAACAACTATGGCTACACCTTC
TRBD2 | TRBJ2-3 | TRBV5-1 | once | CASSLGVGLAHDTQYF | TGCGCCAGCAGCTTGGGCGTGGGACTAGCCCACGATACGCAGTATTTT
. | TRBJ1-4 | TRBV7-2 | . | CASSLALAGLGTNEKLFF | TGTGCCAGCAGCTTAGCGTTAGCAGGACTGGGGACTAATGAAAAACTGTTTTTT
. | TRBJ2-2 | TRBV28 | . | CASSLATSTGELFF | TGTGCCAGCAGTTTAGCGACATCCACCGGGGAGCTGTTTTTT
. | TRBJ2-5 | TRBV5-4 | . | CASSLGQVGTQYF | TGTGCCAGCAGCTTGGGACAGGTGGGGACCCAGTACTTC
TRBD1 | TRBJ2-2 | TRBV5-8 | . | CASSPGTGYTGELFF | TGTGCCAGCAGCCCAGGGACAGGGTACACCGGGGAGCTGTTTTTT
. | TRBJ1-2 | TRBV19 | . | CASSISTANYGYTF | TGTGCCAGTAGTATCTCGACAGCTAACTATGGCTACACCTTC
. | TRBJ1-6 | TRBV7-2 | . | CASSLGGQRHF | TGTGCCAGCAGCTTAGGCGGACAGCGGCACTTT
TRBD1 | TRBJ2-1 | TRBV7-8 | . | CASSPGQGFYNEQFF | TGTGCCAGCAGCCCCGGACAGGGATTCTACAATGAGCAGTTCTTC
. | TRBJ2-2 | TRBV19 | . | CASRTRAENTGELFF | TGTGCCAGTAGGACCAGGGCCGAGAACACCGGGGAGCTGTTTTTT
. | TRBJ1-4 | TRBV9 | . | CASSGGTLGNEKLFF | TGTGCCAGCAGCGGAGGGACACTGGGGAATGAAAAACTGTTTTTT
. | TRBJ1-5 | TRBV7-2 | . | CASSLTAQGSNQPQHF | TGTGCCAGCAGCTTGACGGCGCAGGGTAGCAATCAGCCCCAGCATTTT
TRBD1 | TRBJ1-2 | TRBV7-8 | . | CASSLDRGRSKDGYTF | TGTGCCAGCAGCTTGGACAGGGGGCGAAGTAAAGACGGCTACACCTTC
TRBD1 | TRBJ1-6 | TRBV4-3 | . | CASSQTTGGFWNSPLHF | TGCGCCAGCAGCCAAACGACAGGGGGCTTTTGGAATTCACCCCTCCACTTT
. | TRBJ1-1 | TRBV19 | . | CASSPQGYEAFF | TGTGCCAGTAGTCCACAGGGATATGAAGCTTTCTTT
. | TRBJ1-1 | TRBV9 | . | CASSVEPVNTEAFF | TGTGCCAGCAGCGTAGAGCCGGTGAACACTGAAGCTTTCTTT
. | TRBJ1-2 | TRBV27 | . | CASSRGGATYGYTF | TGTGCCAGTTCCCGGGGCGGGGCGACCTATGGCTACACCTTC
. | TRBJ2-3 | TRBV5-1 | . | CASSPTSTSQMQYF | TGCGCCAGCAGCCCCACTTCCACTAGCCAGATGCAGTATTTT
TRBD1 | TRBJ1-5 | TRBV7-2 | once | CASSSISGTGVNQPQHF | TGTGCCAGCAGCTCCATTTCCGGGACAGGAGTTAATCAGCCCCAGCATTTT
. | TRBJ1-3 | TRBV6-6 | once | CASSYGGGAGGNTIYF | TGTGCCAGCAGTTATGGGGGGGGCGCGGGAGGAAACACCATATATTTT
. | TRBJ2-1 | TRBV29-1 | few | CSVDSGLDEQFF | TGCAGCGTTGATTCGGGACTTGATGAGCAGTTCTTC
. | TRBJ2-1 | TRBV2 | . | CASSESLAPYNEQFF | TGTGCCAGCAGTGAAAGTCTAGCGCCCTACAATGAGCAGTTCTTC
TRBD1 | TRBJ2-7 | TRBV5-4 | . | CASSLQGASYEQYF | TGTGCCAGCAGCTTGCAGGGGGCCTCCTACGAGCAGTACTTC
TRBD2 | TRBJ2-7 | TRBV11-2 | . | CASSSQRGVSYEQYF | TGTGCCAGCAGCTCCCAGCGGGGGGTGTCCTACGAGCAGTACTTC
TRBD1 | TRBJ1-1 | TRBV6-6 | . | CASRSGGTEAFF | TGTGCCAGCAGATCAGGGGGCACTGAAGCTTTCTTT
TRBD1 | TRBJ1-1 | TRBV29-1 | . | CTAGTGGTEAFF | TGCACTGCCGGGACAGGGGGAACTGAAGCTTTCTTT
. | TRBJ2-6 | TRBV5-1 | . | CASSFMGPGANVLTF | TGCGCCAGCAGCTTTATGGGCCCCGGGGCCAACGTCCTGACTTTC
TRBD2 | TRBJ2-1 | TRBV5-1 | . | CASNRLAGDNEQFF | TGCGCCAGCAACCGGCTAGCGGGGGACAATGAGCAGTTCTTC
TRBD1 | TRBJ2-2 | TRBV14 | . | CASSQDRLNRGLNTGELFF | TGTGCCAGCAGCCAAGATCGTCTGAACAGGGGCCTAAACACCGGGGAGCTGTTTTTT
TRBD1 | TRBJ2-5 | TRBV4-1 | . | CASSRHVGTVQETQYF | TGCGCCAGCAGCCGTCATGTGGGGACAGTCCAAGAGACCCAGTACTTC
. | TRBJ1-3 | TRBV9 | . | CASSYRQGSGDTIYF | TGTGCCAGCAGCTATCGGCAGGGAAGCGGGGACACCATATATTTT
. | TRBJ2-3 | TRBV9 | . | CASSVGGVGTDTQYF | TGTGCCAGCAGCGTAGGGGGAGTTGGCACAGATACGCAGTATTTT
. | TRBJ2-3 | TRBV2 | . | CASSENSFSTDTQYF | TGTGCCAGCAGTGAAAACAGCTTTAGCACAGATACGCAGTATTTT
. | TRBJ2-1 | TRBV7-3 | . | CASSPGLGGDEQFF | TGTGCCAGCAGCCCTGGACTGGGTGGAGATGAGCAGTTCTTC
TRBD2 | TRBJ2-3 | TRBV10-3 | . | CAIRLRGGLAGYDPQYF | TGTGCCATCAGACTTAGGGGGGGACTAGCGGGCTATGATCCGCAGTATTTT
TRBD1 | TRBJ1-1 | TRBV5-4 | once | CASSQGGNTEAFF | TGTGCCAGCAGCCAGGGGGGGAACACTGAAGCTTTCTTT